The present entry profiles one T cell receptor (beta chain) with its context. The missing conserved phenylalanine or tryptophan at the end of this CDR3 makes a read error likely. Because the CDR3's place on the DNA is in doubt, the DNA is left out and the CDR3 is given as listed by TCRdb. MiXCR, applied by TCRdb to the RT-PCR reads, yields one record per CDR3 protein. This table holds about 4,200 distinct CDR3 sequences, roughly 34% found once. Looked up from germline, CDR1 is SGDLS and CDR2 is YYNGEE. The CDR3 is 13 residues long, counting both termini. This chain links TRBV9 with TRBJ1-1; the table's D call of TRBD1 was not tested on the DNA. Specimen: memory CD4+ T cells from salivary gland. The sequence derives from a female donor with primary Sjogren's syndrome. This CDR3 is CASSVAPPGVGFY.